This TCR beta chain derives from a study of cytomegalovirus exposure and HLA in healthy donors. The study's findings and limits: Prediction of most subjects' HLA-A and HLA-B alleles by TCR beta sequences was reportedly accurate. The authors later linked a missense DCLRE1C variant to TCR beta V- and J-gene trimming.

The PCR employed 60 Vbeta primers together with 13 Jbeta primers. The table came from immunoSEQ multiplex PCR; TCRdb's copy has only in-frame clones and leaves some out. The sample records more than 80,000 clones, roughly 70% being singletons. As concerns this clone: As yet, its antigen is unknown.

The trim removed 0 bases at V and 9 bases at J, leaving 7 bases unmatched. Germline CDR1 MGHRA, CDR2 YSYEKL. CDR3 size: 15 residues. The clonotype was recovered from a male donor in good health and CMV-seropositive. The chain couples TRBV4-1 to TRBJ2-1, with 8 bases that match TRBD2. The sequenced sample consisted of PBMCs. This chain's CDR3 is CASSQDSGTSTEQFF. DNA for the CDR3: TGCGCCAGCAGCCAAGATTCCGGGACTAGTACTGAGCAGTTCTTC.